A single sample is the source of the 17 T cell receptor beta chains below, sequenced in a study of T cells in Graves' hyperthyroidism and ophthalmopathy. Regions amplified from RNA transcripts were the TCR beta CDR3 regions. Using the HTBI primer set, a first-round RT-PCR was run on the TCR CDR3. MiXCR, run by TCRdb on the multiplex PCR reads, gives a single entry per CDR3 protein. The profile shows fewer than 200,000 distinct CDR3 sequences, about 9% of them singletons. The sequencing sample was made of blood. The source of these receptors is a woman aged 18-30 years with Graves' hyperthyroidism that later progressed to Graves' ophthalmopathy.

The chain is built from TRBV4-1 and TRBJ1-1; D might be TRBD1 (6 bases). V lost 2 bases, J lost 6 bases, and 13 bases lay in between. This CDR3 is 14 amino acids long. Germline CDR1 MGHRA, CDR2 YSYEKL. The CDR3 protein is CASSQQGLRSEAFF. In nucleotides, the CDR3 is TGCGCCAGCAGCCAACAGGGGTTGAGGTCTGAAGCTTTCTTT.

The V call is TRBV7-3, the J call TRBJ2-3, with a possible D match to TRBD2 (6 bases). Trimming took off 1 base at V and 3 bases at J, with 11 bases between the two ends. This CDR3 has 15 residues. CDR1 is SGHTA, CDR2 FQGTGA, per germline. The CDR3 here is CASSLNLASTDTQYF. The CDR3 coding sequence is TGTGCCAGCAGCTTAAATCTAGCGTCGACAGATACGCAGTATTTT. Variable domain in full (rest from reference TRBV7-3 and TRBJ2-3): GAGVSQTPSNKVTEKGKYVELRCDPISGHTALYWYRQSLGQGPEFLIYFQGTGAADDSGLPNDRFFAVRPEGSVSTLKIQRTERGDSAVYLCASSLNLASTDTQYFGPGTRLTVL.

Ten or more counts support this clonotype. The rearrangement links TRBV6-5 to TRBJ1-6; 9 bases are a match to TRBD1. CDR3 length equals 17 residues. J lost 9 bases, V lost 2 bases, and 11 bases had no gene match. In germline, CDR1 is MNHEY, CDR2 SVGAGI. The CDR3 loop reads CASSYAEPGQGGSPLHF. The DNA for the CDR3 is TGTGCCAGCAGTTACGCAGAACCGGGACAGGGCGGTTCACCCCTCCACTTT.

As concerns this clonotype: A much larger clone differs from this one at a single base, so this may be a read error. CDR3 loop: CASSLTRWTQHF. CDR3 sequence (DNA): TGTGCCAGCAGCCTCACACGCTGGACGCAGCATTTT. The rearrangement joins TRBV12-3 or TRBV12-4 to TRBJ1-5, with unresolved D. V was clipped by 6 bases and J by 13 bases, with 16 bases between them. The length of the CDR3 is 12 residues.

This clonotype was seen many times. DNA of the CDR3: TGTGCCACCAGCAGAGGGGACTTAGCCAAAAACATTCAGTACTTC. It translates to CATSRGDLAKNIQYF. The chain joins TRBV15 to TRBJ2-4; D might be TRBD2 (6 bases). Germline assignment: CDR1 LNHNV and CDR2 YYDKDF (reference sequence). With 1 base removed from V and 0 bases from J, the gap between germline ends came to 7 bases. There are 15 residues in the CDR3.

The chain recombines TRBV28 with TRBJ1-2, with D perhaps TRBD1 (5 bases). From germline, CDR1 is MDHEN and CDR2 SYDVKM. The germline V and J ends were trimmed by 6 bases and 6 bases, with 17 bases remaining between them. This CDR3 contains 14 residues. The DNA of the CDR3 is TGTGCCAGCAGCCATGGGCGGGGGGAAAATGGCTACACCTTC. Translation gives CASSHGRGENGYTF.

The table lists this clonotype with many counts. The chain links TRBV6-5 to TRBJ2-2; D uncertain. The V end was cut by 2 bases, the J end by 4 bases, with 5 bases between. The CDR3 covers 13 residues. Germline assignment: CDR1 MNHEY and CDR2 SVGAGI. CDR3 sequence reads: CASSYGGTGELFF. The CDR3 nucleotides read TGTGCCAGCAGTTACGGCGGCACCGGGGAGCTGTTTTTT.

This clonotype was detected ten times or more. This rearrangement joins TRBV29-1 to TRBJ2-2; D is uncertain. The CDR3 is 14 residues long. Trimming shortened V by 6 bases and J by 6 bases, and 17 bases separated the two germline ends. Per germline, CDR1 SQVTM and CDR2 ANQGSEA. This CDR3 is CSVPKTGRPGELFF. CDR3 in DNA: TGCAGCGTACCCAAAACGGGCAGACCCGGGGAGCTGTTTTTT.

This clonotype was found many times. This chain's CDR3 is CASSAENYGYTF. Written as DNA, the CDR3 is TGTGCCAGCAGCGCCGAGAACTATGGCTACACCTTC. The chain combines TRBV7-9 with TRBJ1-2; unclear D gene. Germline CDR1 SEHNR, CDR2 FQNEAQ (reference sequence). The CDR3 spans 12 residues. V was shortened by 5 bases and J by 2 bases, with 6 bases between the two germline ends.

V and J are TRBV4-1 and TRBJ2-2, with TRBD2 matching 8 bases. J lost 1 base, V lost 2 bases, and 3 bases had no gene match. This CDR3 region has 16 residues. In germline, CDR1 is MGHRA, CDR2 YSYEKL. The CDR3 spells CASSQLAGKNTGELFF. DNA of the CDR3: TGCGCCAGCAGCCAATTAGCGGGAAAGAACACCGGGGAGCTGTTTTTT.

This clonotype was seen more than once but under ten times. This sequence joins TRBV4-1 and TRBJ2-3; 9 nucleotides line up with TRBD1. Trimming took 4 bases from V and 1 from J; bases not matched to a gene: 9. This CDR3 spans 17 amino acids. Per the germline V gene, CDR1 is MGHRA and CDR2 is YSYEKL. CDR3 loop: CASSPPRWDRGTDTQYF. CDR3 DNA: TGCGCCAGCAGCCCCCCCAGATGGGACAGGGGCACAGATACGCAGTATTTT.

This clonotype was counted ten times or more. The gene calls are TRBV11-2 and TRBJ1-2; 8 bases align to TRBD1. J gave up 3 bases and V 5 bases, and 8 bases lay outside the gene matches. CDR1 is SGHAT and CDR2 is FQNNGV in the germline V gene. The CDR3 sequence is 15 residues long. CDR3 coding DNA: TGTGCCAGCAGCCCAACGACAGGGGTGGACTATGGCTACACCTTC. Its translation: CASSPTTGVDYGYTF.

This clonotype was detected ten times or more. The V and J genes are TRBV7-9 and TRBJ2-5, with TRBD2 matching over 9 bases. CDR3 size: 16 residues. The germline V gene encodes CDR1 SEHNR and CDR2 FQNEAQ (reference sequence). After removal of 6 bases from V and 2 bases from J, the junction contained 10 bases not matched to a gene. CDR3: CASRPPGLAEQETQYF. The DNA for the CDR3 is TGTGCCAGCAGACCCCCGGGACTAGCCGAACAAGAGACCCAGTACTTC.

The sample holds a few counts of this clonotype. Germline and junction disagree at one end, which may indicate a read error. V is TRBV19 and J is TRBJ1-5; no clear D gene. The CDR3 covers 14 residues. From germline, CDR1 is LNHDA and CDR2 SQIVND (reference sequence). CDR3 coding DNA: TGTACCAGTACTCGAGGTTTCGGCAATCAGCCCCAGCATTTT. This encodes CTSTRGFGNQPQHF. The whole variable domain, remainder taken from reference TRBV19 and TRBJ1-5, is DGGITQSPKYLFRKEGQNVTLSCEQNLNHDAMYWYRQDPGQGLRLIYYSQIVNDFQKGDIAEGYSVSREKKESFPLTVTSAQKNPTAFYLCTSTRGFGNQPQHFGDGTRLSIL.

This clonotype has a count of ten or more. The genes are TRBV28 and TRBJ1-1, with D unresolved. V gave up 1 base and J gave up 8 bases, with 11 bases separating them. Per the germline V gene, CDR1 is MDHEN and CDR2 is SYDVKM. The length of the CDR3 is 13 residues. CDR3 DNA sequence: TGTGCCAGCAGTTTATCGATGGCAGACGAAGCTTTCTTT. Translating it yields CASSLSMADEAFF. Combining the CDR3 with reference TRBV28 and TRBJ1-1 gives the whole variable domain DVKVTQSSRYLVKRTGEKVFLECVQDMDHENMFWYRQDPGLGLRLIYFSYDVKMKEKGDIPEGYSVSREKKERFSLILESASTNQTSMYLCASSLSMADEAFFGQGTRLTVV.

This clonotype was counted ten times or more. The genes are TRBV7-9 and TRBJ2-2; TRBD2 is a possible D gene (5 bases). Germline assignment: CDR1 SEHNR and CDR2 FQNEAQ (reference sequence). This CDR3 is built from 16 residues. Deletions cut 1 base from V and 2 bases from J, with 11 bases between. The CDR3 sequence: CASSLVQRKNTGELFF. Here the CDR3 DNA reads TGTGCCAGCAGCTTAGTCCAGCGGAAAAACACCGGGGAGCTGTTTTTT.

To note about this clonotype: Just one base apart from a much larger clone, this may be a read error. The chain employs TRBV2 and TRBJ1-5; weak D call: TRBD1 (5 bases). The V end lost 6 bases, the J end lost 6 bases, and 21 bases lay between the germline ends. The CDR3 is 16 residues long. Germline CDR1 is SNHLY and CDR2 is FYNNEI. CDR3: CASSREPTAGRQPQHF. CDR3 nucleotides: TGTGCCAGCAGCAGAGAACCCACGGCAGGGCGTCAGCCCCAGCATTTT.